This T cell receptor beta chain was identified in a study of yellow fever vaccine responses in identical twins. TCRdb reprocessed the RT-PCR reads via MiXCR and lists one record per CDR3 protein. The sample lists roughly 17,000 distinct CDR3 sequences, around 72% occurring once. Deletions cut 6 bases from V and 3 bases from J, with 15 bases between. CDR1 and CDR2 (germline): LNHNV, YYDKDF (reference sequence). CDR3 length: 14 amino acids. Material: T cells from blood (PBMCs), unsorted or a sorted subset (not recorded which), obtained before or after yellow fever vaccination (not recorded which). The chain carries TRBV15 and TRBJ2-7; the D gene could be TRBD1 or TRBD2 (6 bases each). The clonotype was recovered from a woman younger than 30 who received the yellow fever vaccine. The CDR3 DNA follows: TGTGCCACCAGTAAGGGGGGCCTTAACTACGAGCAGTACTTC. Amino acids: CATSKGGLNYEQYF.